This TCR beta chain derives from a study of PD-L1 blockade in urothelial cancer. Study context: Atezolizumab at 1,200 mg intravenously every 3 weeks was started by patients at some point between 2014 and 2016. Timepoints chosen for blood analysis were 3 weeks (second dose) and 6 weeks after treatment start. Counts from blood samples showed a median of roughly 150,000 T cells.

Patients had locally advanced or metastatic urothelial carcinoma. V dropped 6 bases and J dropped 2; count of bases not matched to a gene: 2. The length of the CDR3 is 14 residues. Germline V gene lookup returns CDR1 SNHLY and CDR2 FYNNEI. This clone is a singleton in its sample. TCRdb keeps only in-frame clones here, not all; method: immunoSEQ multiplex PCR. The sample records tens of thousands of clones, approximately 83% being singletons. The receptor was isolated from a man in his 60s with urothelial cancer. This sample comprised PBMCs, obtained around atezolizumab (anti-PD-L1) treatment. The chain joins TRBV2 to TRBJ2-1; TRBD2 agrees at 9 bases. The CDR3 loop is CASRGGRAYNEQFF. CDR3 coding DNA: TGTGCCAGCAGAGGCGGGAGGGCCTACAATGAGCAGTTCTTC.